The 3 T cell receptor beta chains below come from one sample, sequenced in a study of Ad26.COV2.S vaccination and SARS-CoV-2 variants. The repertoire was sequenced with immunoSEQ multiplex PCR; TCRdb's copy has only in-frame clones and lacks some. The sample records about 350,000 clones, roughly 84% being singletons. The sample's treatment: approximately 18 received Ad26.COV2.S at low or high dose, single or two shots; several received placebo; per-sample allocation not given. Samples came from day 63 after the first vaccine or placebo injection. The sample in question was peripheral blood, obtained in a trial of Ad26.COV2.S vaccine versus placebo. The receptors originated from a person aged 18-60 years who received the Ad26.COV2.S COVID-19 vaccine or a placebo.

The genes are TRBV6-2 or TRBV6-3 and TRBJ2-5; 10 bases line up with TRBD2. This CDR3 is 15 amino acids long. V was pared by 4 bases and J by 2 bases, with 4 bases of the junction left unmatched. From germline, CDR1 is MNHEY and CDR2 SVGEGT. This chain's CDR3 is CASSSLAGGQETQYF. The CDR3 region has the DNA TGTGCCAGCAGTTCTTTAGCGGGAGGACAAGAGACCCAGTACTTC.

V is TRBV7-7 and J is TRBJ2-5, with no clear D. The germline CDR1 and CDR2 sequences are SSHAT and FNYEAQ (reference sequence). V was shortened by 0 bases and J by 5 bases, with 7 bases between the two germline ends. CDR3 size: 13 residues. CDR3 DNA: TGTGCCAGCAGCTTAGCGGATAGGGAGACCCAGTACTTC. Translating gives CASSLADRETQYF.

The CDR3 here is CASSLTGDANQPQHF. The DNA for the CDR3 is TGTGCCAGCAGCTTGACGGGGGATGCAAATCAGCCCCAGCATTTT. The chain combines TRBV7-9 with TRBJ1-5, with D maybe TRBD1 (5 bases). Germline CDR1 reads SEHNR; CDR2 reads FQNEAQ (reference sequence). This CDR3 is built from 15 residues. The V gene lost 3 bases and the J gene lost 4 bases, with 13 bases spanning the gap.